This is a list of T cell receptor beta chains from one sample in a study of shared clonotypes between healthy human individuals. TCRdb keeps only in-frame clones here, not all; method: immunoSEQ multiplex PCR. The sample includes roughly 2.5 million clones, around 94% of them seen just once. What was sequenced was naive CD4+ T cells sorted from blood. The receptors shown here come from a man aged 18 to 29 in good health. The CDR3 runs from the conserved cysteine through the conserved F or W. The order of the fields is D gene, V gene, J gene, clone size, CDR3 protein, CDR3 DNA. The D gene is left open where the match is weak. Clone size is shown for a subset of rows, as once, few, many or a class of expanded clone.

TRBD2	TRBV6-1	TRBJ2-1	.	CASTRTSSYNEQFF	TGTGCCAGCACGAGGACTAGCTCCTACAATGAGCAGTTCTTC
TRBD2	TRBV9	TRBJ2-1	.	CASSGGLEKGEQFF	TGTGCCAGCAGCGGGGGACTAGAGAAGGGTGAGCAGTTCTTC
.	TRBV6-1	TRBJ1-6	.	CASSEGRGKSSYNSPLHF	TGTGCCAGCAGTGAGGGGCGGGGGAAGAGCTCCTATAATTCACCCCTCCACTTT
TRBD1	TRBV7-9	TRBJ2-5	.	CASSLAGPGRGRRQETQYF	TGTGCCAGCAGCTTAGCCGGGCCCGGCAGGGGGCGGAGGCAAGAGACCCAGTACTTC
.	TRBV18	TRBJ1-1	.	CASSPGFGVLNTEAFF	TGTGCCAGCTCACCAGGGTTTGGGGTTCTGAACACTGAAGCTTTCTTT
.	TRBV19	TRBJ1-1	.	CASRMLGLPFTEAFF	TGTGCCAGTAGAATGTTGGGGCTCCCCTTCACTGAAGCTTTCTTT
TRBD1	TRBV5-4	TRBJ2-1	.	CASSPRTGGAYEQFF	TGTGCCAGCAGCCCTCGGACAGGGGGCGCATATGAGCAGTTCTTC
.	TRBV7-9	TRBJ2-5	.	CASSLVTGTETQYF	TGTGCCAGCAGCTTAGTTACAGGGACAGAGACCCAGTACTTC
.	TRBV29-1	TRBJ2-3	.	CSGGGRLLDTQYF	TGCAGCGGGGGGGGGCGGCTCTTAGATACGCAGTATTTT
.	TRBV12-5	TRBJ1-3	.	CASGVSSGNTIYF	TGTGCTAGTGGTGTGTCGTCTGGAAACACCATATATTTT
.	TRBV5-1	TRBJ2-5	.	CASSLAVGSQETQYF	TGCGCCAGCAGCTTGGCCGTGGGAAGCCAAGAGACCCAGTACTTC
.	TRBV11-2	TRBJ2-2	once	CASSSQGGSGVGELFF	TGTGCCAGCAGCTCCCAGGGGGGGAGTGGCGTCGGGGAGCTGTTTTTT
TRBD1	TRBV7-6	TRBJ1-2	.	CASSFGTGSLYGYTF	TGTGCCAGCAGCTTCGGGACAGGCTCCCTCTATGGCTACACCTTC
.	TRBV7-5	TRBJ1-2	.	CARNIRGNYGYTF	TGTGCCAGAAATATCAGGGGGAACTATGGCTACACCTTC
TRBD1	TRBV6-1	TRBJ2-3	once	CASIGTGADTQYF	TGTGCCAGCATTGGGACAGGGGCAGATACGCAGTATTTT
.	TRBV19	TRBJ1-1	.	CASSMGESNSIRAFF	TGTGCCAGTAGTATGGGGGAGTCGAATAGTATACGAGCTTTCTTT
TRBD1	TRBV27	TRBJ2-7	.	CASSPGTGVVEQYF	TGTGCCAGCAGCCCCGGGACAGGGGTGGTCGAGCAGTACTTC
.	TRBV4-1	TRBJ2-7	.	CASSQDHGGEQYF	TGCGCCAGCAGCCAAGATCACGGCGGCGAGCAGTACTTC
.	TRBV5-1	TRBJ2-7	.	CASSPNPDYLVGEQYF	TGCGCCAGCAGCCCTAACCCGGACTACCTCGTTGGGGAGCAGTACTTC
.	TRBV5-4	TRBJ2-2	.	CASSSVGATGELFF	TGTGCCAGCAGCTCGGTTGGGGCCACCGGGGAGCTGTTTTTT
.	TRBV5-1	TRBJ1-1	.	CASSFGPMNTEAFF	TGCGCCAGCAGCTTCGGACCGATGAACACTGAAGCTTTCTTT
.	TRBV21-1	TRBJ2-5	once	CASSKEGQTSDQETQYF	TGTGCCAGCAGCAAAGAGGGACAGACTAGCGACCAAGAGACCCAGTACTTC
.	TRBV14	TRBJ2-7	.	CASSPRLADYEQYF	TGTGCCAGCAGTCCCCGATTAGCGGACTACGAGCAGTACTTC
.	TRBV5-1	TRBJ2-5	.	CASSLTGEETQYF	TGCGCCAGCAGCTTAACAGGTGAAGAGACCCAGTACTTC
.	TRBV4-1	TRBJ1-4	.	CASSQGGNEKLFF	TGCGCCAGCAGCCAAGGGGGTAATGAAAAACTGTTTTTT
.	TRBV7-6	TRBJ2-3	.	CASSLSLSDTQYF	TGTGCCAGCAGCTTATCCCTGTCAGATACGCAGTATTTT
TRBD1	TRBV11-2	TRBJ2-5	.	CASSSRDRVVETQYF	TGTGCCAGCAGCTCAAGGGACAGGGTTGTCGAGACCCAGTACTTC